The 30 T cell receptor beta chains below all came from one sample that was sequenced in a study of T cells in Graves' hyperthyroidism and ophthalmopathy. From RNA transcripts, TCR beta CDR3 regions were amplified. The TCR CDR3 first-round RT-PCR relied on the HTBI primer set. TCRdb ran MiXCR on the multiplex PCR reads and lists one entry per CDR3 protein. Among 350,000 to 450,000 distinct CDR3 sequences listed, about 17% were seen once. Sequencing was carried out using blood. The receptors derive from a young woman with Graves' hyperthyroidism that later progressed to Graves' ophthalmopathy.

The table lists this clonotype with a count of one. The CDR3 bases are TGTGCCAGCAGTACTACGAGAGGGGGCGGGGGTGAAAAACTGTTTTTT. Protein: CASSTTRGGGGEKLFF. V and J are TRBV6-5 and TRBJ1-4; 7 positions match TRBD1. The V gene end was trimmed by 5 bases and the J gene end by 7 bases; junction bases not matched to a gene: 13. The CDR3 is made up of 16 amino acids. The V gene's germline CDR1 is MNHEY and CDR2 SVGAGI.

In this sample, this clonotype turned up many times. The CDR3 is CASSFGGLADYSYEQYF. For the CDR3, the DNA is TGCGCCAGCAGCTTTGGGGGACTAGCGGATTACTCCTACGAGCAGTACTTC. V is TRBV5-1 and J is TRBJ2-7; 11 bases map to TRBD2. The V and J ends lost 2 bases and 0 bases, in that order; junction bases with no gene match: 7. Germline CDR1 is SGHRS and CDR2 is YFSETQ. This CDR3 is built from 17 residues.

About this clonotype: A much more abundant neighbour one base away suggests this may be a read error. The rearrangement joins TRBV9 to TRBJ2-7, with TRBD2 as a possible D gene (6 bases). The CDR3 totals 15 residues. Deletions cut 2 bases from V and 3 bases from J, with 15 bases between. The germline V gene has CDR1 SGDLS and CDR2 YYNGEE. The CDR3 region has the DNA TGTGCCAGCAGCGTGGGCGGGGACGGGGACTACGAGCAGTACTTC. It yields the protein CASSVGGDGDYEQYF. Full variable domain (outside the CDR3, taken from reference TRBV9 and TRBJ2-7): DSGVTQTPKHLITATGQRVTLRCSPRSGDLSVYWYQQSLDQGLQFLIQYYNGEERAKGNILERFSAQQFPDLHSELNLSSLELGDSALYFCASSVGGDGDYEQYFGPGTRLTVT.

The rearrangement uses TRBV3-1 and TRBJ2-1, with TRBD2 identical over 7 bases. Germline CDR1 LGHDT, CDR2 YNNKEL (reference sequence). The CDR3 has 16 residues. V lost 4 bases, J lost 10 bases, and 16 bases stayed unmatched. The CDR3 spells CASSRGLGQTGGEQFF. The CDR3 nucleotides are TGTGCCAGCAGCCGCGGACTAGGGCAAACCGGGGGGGAGCAGTTCTTC.

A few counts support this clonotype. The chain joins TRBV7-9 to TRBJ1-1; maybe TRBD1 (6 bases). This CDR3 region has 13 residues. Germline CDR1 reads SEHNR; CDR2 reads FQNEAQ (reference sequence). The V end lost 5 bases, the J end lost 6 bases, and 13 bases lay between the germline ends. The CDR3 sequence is CASSGPTGAEAFF. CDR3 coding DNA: TGTGCCAGCAGCGGACCGACAGGAGCTGAAGCTTTCTTT.

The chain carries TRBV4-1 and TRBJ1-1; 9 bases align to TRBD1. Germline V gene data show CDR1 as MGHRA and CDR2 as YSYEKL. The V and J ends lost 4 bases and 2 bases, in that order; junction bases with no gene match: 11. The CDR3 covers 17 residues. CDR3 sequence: CASSPGQGRSVNTEAFF. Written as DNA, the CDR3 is TGCGCCAGCAGCCCGGGACAGGGTCGTTCGGTAAACACTGAAGCTTTCTTT.

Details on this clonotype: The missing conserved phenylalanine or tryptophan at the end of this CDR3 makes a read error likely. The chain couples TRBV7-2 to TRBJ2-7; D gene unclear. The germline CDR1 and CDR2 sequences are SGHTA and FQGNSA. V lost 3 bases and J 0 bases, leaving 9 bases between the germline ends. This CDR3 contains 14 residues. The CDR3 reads CASSLSDNSYEQYS. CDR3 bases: TGTGCCAGCAGCTTGAGCGACAACTCCTACGAGCAGTACTCC.

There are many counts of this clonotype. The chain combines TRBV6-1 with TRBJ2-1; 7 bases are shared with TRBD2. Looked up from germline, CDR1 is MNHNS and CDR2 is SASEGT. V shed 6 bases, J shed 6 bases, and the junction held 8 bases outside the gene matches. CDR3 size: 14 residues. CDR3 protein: CASRIAGPLNEQFF. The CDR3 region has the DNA TGTGCCAGCAGGATAGCGGGCCCTCTCAATGAGCAGTTCTTC.

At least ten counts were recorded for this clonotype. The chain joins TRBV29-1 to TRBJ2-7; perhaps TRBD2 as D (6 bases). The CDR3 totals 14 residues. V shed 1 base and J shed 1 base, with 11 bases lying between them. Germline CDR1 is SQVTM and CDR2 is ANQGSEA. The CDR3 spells CSVEVAGRSYEQYF. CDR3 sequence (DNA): TGCAGCGTTGAAGTTGCGGGGCGATCCTACGAGCAGTACTTC.

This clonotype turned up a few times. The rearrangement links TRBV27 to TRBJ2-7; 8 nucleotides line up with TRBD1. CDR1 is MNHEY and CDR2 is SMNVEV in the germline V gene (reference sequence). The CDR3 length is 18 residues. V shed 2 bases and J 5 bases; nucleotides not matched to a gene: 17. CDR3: CASSLQRPRQGIFDEQYF. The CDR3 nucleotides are TGTGCCAGCAGTTTACAACGCCCTAGACAGGGGATTTTTGACGAGCAGTACTTC.

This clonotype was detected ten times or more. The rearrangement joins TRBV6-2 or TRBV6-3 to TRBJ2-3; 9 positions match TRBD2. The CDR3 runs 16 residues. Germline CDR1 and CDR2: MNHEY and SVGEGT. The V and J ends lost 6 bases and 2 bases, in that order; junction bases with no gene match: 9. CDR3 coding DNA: TGTGCCAGCAGGGATTTCAGCGGGGGGCCCACAGATACGCAGTATTTT. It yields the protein CASRDFSGGPTDTQYF.

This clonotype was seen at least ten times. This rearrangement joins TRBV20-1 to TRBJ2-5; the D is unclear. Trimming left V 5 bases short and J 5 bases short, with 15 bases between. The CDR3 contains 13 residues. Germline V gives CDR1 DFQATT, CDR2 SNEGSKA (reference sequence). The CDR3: CSAVQTRAETQYF. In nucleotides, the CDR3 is TGCAGTGCTGTCCAAACACGGGCGGAGACCCAGTACTTC.

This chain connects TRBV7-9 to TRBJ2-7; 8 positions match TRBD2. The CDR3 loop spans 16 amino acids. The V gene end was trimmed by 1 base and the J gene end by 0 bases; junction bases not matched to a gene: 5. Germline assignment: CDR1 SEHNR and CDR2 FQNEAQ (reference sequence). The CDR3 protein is CASSLVGRGASYEQYF. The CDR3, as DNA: TGTGCCAGCAGCTTAGTCGGGAGGGGGGCCTCCTACGAGCAGTACTTC. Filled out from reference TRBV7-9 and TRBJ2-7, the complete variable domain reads DTGVSQNPRHKITKRGQNVTFRCDPISEHNRLYWYRQTLGQGPEFLTYFQNEAQLEKSRLLSDRFSAERPKGSFSTLEIQRTEQGDSAMYLCASSLVGRGASYEQYFGPGTRLTVT.

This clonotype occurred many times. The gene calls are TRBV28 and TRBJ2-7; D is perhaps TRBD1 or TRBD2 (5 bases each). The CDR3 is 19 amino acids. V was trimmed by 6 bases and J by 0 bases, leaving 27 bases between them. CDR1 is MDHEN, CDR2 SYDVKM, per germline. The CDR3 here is CASSMRGQEYLKPSYEQYF. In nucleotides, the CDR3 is TGTGCCAGCAGCATGAGGGGTCAGGAATACCTAAAACCCTCCTACGAGCAGTACTTC.

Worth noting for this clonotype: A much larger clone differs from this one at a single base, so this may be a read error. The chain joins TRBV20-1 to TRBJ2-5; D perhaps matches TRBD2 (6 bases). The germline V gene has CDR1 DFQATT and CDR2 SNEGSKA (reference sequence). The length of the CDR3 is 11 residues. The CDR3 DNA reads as TGCTGTGCTAGAGTAGGGAGGTCTGGGTACTTC. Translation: CCARVGRSGYF.

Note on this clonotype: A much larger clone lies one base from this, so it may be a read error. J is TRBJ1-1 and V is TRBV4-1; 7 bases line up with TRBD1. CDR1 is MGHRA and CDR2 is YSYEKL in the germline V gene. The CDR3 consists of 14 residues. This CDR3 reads CASTLDRAITEAYF. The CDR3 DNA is TGCGCCAGCACCCTAGACAGGGCGATCACTGAAGCTTACTTT.

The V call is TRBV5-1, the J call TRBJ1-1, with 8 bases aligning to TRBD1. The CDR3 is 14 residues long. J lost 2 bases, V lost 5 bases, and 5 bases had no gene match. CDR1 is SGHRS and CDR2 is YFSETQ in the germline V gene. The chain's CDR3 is CASSQQGVNTEAFF. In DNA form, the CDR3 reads TGCGCCAGCAGTCAACAGGGGGTCAACACTGAAGCTTTCTTT. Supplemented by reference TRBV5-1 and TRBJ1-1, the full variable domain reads KAGVTQTPRYLIKTRGQQVTLSCSPISGHRSVSWYQQTPGQGLQFLFEYFSETQRNKGNFPGRFSGRQFSNSRSEMNVSTLELGDSALYLCASSQQGVNTEAFFGQGTRLTVV.

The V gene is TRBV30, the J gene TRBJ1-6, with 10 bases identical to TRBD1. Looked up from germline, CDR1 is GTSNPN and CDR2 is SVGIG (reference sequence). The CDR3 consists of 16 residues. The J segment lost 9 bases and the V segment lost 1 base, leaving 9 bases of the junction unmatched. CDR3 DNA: TGTGCCTGGAGTGGAACAGGACAGGGGGGTTTTTCACCCCTCCACTTT. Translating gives CAWSGTGQGGFSPLHF. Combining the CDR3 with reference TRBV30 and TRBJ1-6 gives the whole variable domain SQTIHQWPATLVQPVGSPLSLECTVEGTSNPNLYWYRQAAGRGLQLLFYSVGIGQISSEVPQNLSASRPQDRQFILSSKKLLLSDSGFYLCAWSGTGQGGFSPLHFGNGTRLTVT.

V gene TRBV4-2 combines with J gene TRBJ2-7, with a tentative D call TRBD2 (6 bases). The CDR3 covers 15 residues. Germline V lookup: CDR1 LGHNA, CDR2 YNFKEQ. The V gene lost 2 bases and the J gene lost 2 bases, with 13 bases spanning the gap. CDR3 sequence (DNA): TGTGCCAGCAGCCAACGTCCTAGCGTCGCCTACGAGCAGTACTTC. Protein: CASSQRPSVAYEQYF.

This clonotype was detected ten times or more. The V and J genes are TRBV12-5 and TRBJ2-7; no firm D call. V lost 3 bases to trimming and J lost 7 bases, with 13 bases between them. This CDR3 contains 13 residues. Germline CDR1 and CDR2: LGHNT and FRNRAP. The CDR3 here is CASGLVEAREQYF. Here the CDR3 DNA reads TGTGCTAGTGGTTTAGTGGAAGCGAGGGAGCAGTACTTC.

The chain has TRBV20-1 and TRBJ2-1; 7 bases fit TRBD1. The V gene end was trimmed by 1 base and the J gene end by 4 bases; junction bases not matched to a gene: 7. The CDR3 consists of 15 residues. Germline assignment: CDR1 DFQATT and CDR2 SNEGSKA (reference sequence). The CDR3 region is CSARGNRGVYNEQFF. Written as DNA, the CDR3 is TGCAGTGCTAGAGGTAACAGGGGCGTTTACAATGAGCAGTTCTTC.

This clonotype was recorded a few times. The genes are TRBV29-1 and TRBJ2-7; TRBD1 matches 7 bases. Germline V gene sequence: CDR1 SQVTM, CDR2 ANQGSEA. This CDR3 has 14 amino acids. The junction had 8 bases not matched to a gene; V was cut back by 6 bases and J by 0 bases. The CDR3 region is CSVETGANSYEQYF. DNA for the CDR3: TGCAGCGTAGAAACAGGGGCCAACTCCTACGAGCAGTACTTC.

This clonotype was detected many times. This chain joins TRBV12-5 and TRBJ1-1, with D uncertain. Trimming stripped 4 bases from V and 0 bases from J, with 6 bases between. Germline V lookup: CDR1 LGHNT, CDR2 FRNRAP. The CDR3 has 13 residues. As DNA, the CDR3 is TGTGCTAGTGGTTACGGGGTGAACACTGAAGCTTTCTTT. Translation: CASGYGVNTEAFF.

This chain's CDR3 is CATSDPDRPDTGELFF. CDR3 sequence (DNA): TGTGCCACCAGTGACCCTGACAGGCCAGACACCGGGGAGCTGTTTTTT. The rearrangement joins TRBV24-1 to TRBJ2-2; D might be TRBD1 (6 bases). CDR1 and CDR2 from the germline V gene are KGHDR and SFDVKD. The ends were cut back, 4 bases at V and 3 bases at J, with 14 bases in the middle. The length of the CDR3 is 16 residues.

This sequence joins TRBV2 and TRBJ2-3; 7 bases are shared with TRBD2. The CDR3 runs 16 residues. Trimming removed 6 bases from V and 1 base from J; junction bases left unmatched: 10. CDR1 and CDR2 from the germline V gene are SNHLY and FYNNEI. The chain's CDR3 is CASRLTSMGGTDTQYF. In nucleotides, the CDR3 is TGTGCCAGCAGACTGACTAGCATGGGGGGCACAGATACGCAGTATTTT.

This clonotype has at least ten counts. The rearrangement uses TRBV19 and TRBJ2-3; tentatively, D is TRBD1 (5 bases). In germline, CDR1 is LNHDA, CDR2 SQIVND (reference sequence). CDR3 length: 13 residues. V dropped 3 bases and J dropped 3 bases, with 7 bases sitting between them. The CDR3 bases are TGTGCCAGTAGTATTAGGGGAACAGATACGCAGTATTTT. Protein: CASSIRGTDTQYF. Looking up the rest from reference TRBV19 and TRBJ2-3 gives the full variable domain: DGGITQSPKYLFRKEGQNVTLSCEQNLNHDAMYWYRQDPGQGLRLIYYSQIVNDFQKGDIAEGYSVSREKKESFPLTVTSAQKNPTAFYLCASSIRGTDTQYFGPGTRLTVL.

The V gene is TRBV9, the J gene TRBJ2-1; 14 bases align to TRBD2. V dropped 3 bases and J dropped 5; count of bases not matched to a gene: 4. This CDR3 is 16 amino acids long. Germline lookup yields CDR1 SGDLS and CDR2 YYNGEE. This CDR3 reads CASSGLAGGEDNEQFF. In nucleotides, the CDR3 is TGTGCCAGCAGCGGACTAGCGGGAGGGGAGGACAATGAGCAGTTCTTC.

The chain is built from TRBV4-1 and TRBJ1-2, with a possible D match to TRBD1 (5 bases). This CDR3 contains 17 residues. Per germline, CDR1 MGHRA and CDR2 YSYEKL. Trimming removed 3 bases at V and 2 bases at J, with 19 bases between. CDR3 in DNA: TGCGCCAGCAGCCAGGAACCCGGTGGTTCAGGGAACTATGGCTACACCTTC. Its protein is CASSQEPGGSGNYGYTF.

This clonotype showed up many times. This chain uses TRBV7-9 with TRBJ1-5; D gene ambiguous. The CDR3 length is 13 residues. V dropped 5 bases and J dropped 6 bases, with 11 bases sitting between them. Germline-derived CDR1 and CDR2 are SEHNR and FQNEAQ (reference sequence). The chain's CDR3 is CASSPTSGQPQHF. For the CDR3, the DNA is TGTGCCAGCAGCCCCACTTCAGGTCAGCCCCAGCATTTT. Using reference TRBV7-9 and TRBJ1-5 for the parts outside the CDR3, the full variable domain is DTGVSQNPRHKITKRGQNVTFRCDPISEHNRLYWYRQTLGQGPEFLTYFQNEAQLEKSRLLSDRFSAERPKGSFSTLEIQRTEQGDSAMYLCASSPTSGQPQHFGDGTRLSIL.

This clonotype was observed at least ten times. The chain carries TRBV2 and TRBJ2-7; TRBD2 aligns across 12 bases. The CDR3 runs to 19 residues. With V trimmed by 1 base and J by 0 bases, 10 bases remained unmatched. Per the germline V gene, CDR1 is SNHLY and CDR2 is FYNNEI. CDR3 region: CASSEDLGTSGWPSYEQYF. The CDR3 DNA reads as TGTGCCAGCAGTGAAGACTTAGGGACTAGCGGGTGGCCCTCCTACGAGCAGTACTTC. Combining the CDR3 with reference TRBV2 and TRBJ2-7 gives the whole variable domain EPEVTQTPSHQVTQMGQEVILRCVPISNHLYFYWYRQILGQKVEFLVSFYNNEISEKSEIFDDQFSVERPDGSNFTLKIRSTKLEDSAMYFCASSEDLGTSGWPSYEQYFGPGTRLTVT.